This TCR beta chain was identified during a study of human T cells and chemical hapten exposure. Across the study: Reading of the patch tests, which applied 0.01% DPC to the upper back, occurred at 6 days. Study conclusions and caveats: Against controls, expanded TCRs gave rise to significantly more large CDR3 similarity clusters. TCRs at a frequency above 1 in 1000 stayed unchanged with DPC sensitization.

With respect to this clonotype: Its antigen remains unidentified.

The CDR3 has 14 residues. V lost 5 bases and J 3 bases, leaving 13 bases between the germline ends. Documented time point: pre-sensitization, week 0. Treatment meaning: therapeutic diphenylcyclopropenone sensitization with weekly scalp DPC. Before extraction, the whole blood was not fractionated, and total RNA was taken from it. TCRdb recomputed calls from the RACE reads with MiXCR, one row per CDR3 protein. The table has 350,000 to 400,000 distinct CDR3 sequences, 4.5% to 6% seen once. The genes are TRBV12-3 or TRBV12-4 and TRBJ1-1, with D possibly being TRBD1 (6 bases). This TCR was sampled from a woman between 50 and 59 years old with alopecia areata. Some clones in this sample may be carry-over from other donors' samples. The input for sequencing was whole blood, taken in connection with sensitization to the hapten diphenylcyclopropenone (DPC). The CDR3 is CASSLTQGHTEAFF. The CDR3 bases are TGTGCCAGCAGTCTTACGCAGGGGCACACTGAAGCTTTCTTT.